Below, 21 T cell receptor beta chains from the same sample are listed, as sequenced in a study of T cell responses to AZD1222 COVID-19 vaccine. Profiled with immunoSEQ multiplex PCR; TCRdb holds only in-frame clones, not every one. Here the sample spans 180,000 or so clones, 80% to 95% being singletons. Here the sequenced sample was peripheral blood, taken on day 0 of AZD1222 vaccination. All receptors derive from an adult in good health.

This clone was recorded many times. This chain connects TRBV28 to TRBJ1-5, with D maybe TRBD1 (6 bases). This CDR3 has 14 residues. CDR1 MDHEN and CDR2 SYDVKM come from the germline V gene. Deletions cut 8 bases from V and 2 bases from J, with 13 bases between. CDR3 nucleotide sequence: TGTGCCAGCTCCAGGGGCTGGGGCAATCAGCCCCAGCATTTT. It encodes CASSRGWGNQPQHF.

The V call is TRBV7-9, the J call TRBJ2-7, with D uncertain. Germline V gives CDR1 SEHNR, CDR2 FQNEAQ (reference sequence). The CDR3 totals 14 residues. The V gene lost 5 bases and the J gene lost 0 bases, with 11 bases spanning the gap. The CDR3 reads CASSPGLNSYEQYF. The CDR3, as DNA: TGTGCCAGCAGCCCGGGCCTGAACTCCTACGAGCAGTACTTC.

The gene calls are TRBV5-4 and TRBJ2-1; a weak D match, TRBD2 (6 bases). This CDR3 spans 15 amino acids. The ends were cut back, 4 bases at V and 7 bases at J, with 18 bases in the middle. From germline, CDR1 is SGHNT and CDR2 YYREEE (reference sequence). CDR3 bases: TGTGCCAGCAGCCCAACGCCCGGGACTCGAAATGAGCAGTTCTTC. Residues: CASSPTPGTRNEQFF.

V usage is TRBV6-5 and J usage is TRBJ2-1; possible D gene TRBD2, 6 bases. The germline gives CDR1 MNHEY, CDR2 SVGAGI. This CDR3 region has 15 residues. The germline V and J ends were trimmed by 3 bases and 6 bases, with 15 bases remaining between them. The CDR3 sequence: CASSYRGRYGNEQFF. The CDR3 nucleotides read TGTGCCAGCAGTTATCGGGGGAGGTATGGCAATGAGCAGTTCTTC.

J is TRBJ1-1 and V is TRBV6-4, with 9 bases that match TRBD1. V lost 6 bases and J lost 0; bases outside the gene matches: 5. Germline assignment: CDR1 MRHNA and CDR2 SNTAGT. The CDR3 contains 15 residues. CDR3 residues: CASSRTGELNTEAFF. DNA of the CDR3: TGTGCCAGCAGCAGGACAGGGGAATTGAACACTGAAGCTTTCTTT.

CDR3 nucleotide sequence: TGTGCCAGCACCACTGCAGTAAAAGAGACCCAGTACTTC. This encodes CASTTAVKETQYF. The chain uses TRBV28 and TRBJ2-5, with unresolved D. The length of the CDR3 is 13 residues. V was cut by 7 bases and J by 3 bases, with 12 bases left in between. Germline loops: CDR1 MDHEN, CDR2 SYDVKM.

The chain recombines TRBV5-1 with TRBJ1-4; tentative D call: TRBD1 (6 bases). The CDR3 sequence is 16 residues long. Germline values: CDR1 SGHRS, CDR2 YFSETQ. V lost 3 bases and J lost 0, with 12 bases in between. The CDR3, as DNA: TGCGCCAGCAGCTGGAACAGGGCCACAACTAATGAAAAACTGTTTTTT. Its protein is CASSWNRATTNEKLFF.

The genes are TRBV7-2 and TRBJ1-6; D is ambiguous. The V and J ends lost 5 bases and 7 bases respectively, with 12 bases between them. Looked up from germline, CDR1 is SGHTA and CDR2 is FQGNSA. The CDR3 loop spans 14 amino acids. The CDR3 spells CASSLHSRNSPLHF. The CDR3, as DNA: TGTGCCAGCAGCCTACACAGCCGCAATTCACCCCTCCACTTT.

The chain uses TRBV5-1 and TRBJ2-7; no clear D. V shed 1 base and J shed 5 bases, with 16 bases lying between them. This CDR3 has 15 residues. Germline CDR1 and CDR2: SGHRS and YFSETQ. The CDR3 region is CASSLQSGSLDEQYF. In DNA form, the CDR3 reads TGCGCCAGCAGCTTGCAGTCCGGTTCCCTGGACGAGCAGTACTTC.

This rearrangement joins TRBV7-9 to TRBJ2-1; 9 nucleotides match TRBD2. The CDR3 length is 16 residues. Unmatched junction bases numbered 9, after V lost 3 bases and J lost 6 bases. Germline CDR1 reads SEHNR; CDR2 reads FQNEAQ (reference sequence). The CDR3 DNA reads TGTGCCAGCAGCTTCATTACGCGGGGGGGCATCAATGAGCAGTTCTTC. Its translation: CASSFITRGGINEQFF.

This CDR3 reads CSSSDRLYGYTF. The CDR3 bases are TGCAGCTCGAGCGACAGGTTATATGGCTACACCTTC. The chain recombines TRBV29-1 with TRBJ1-2, with D maybe TRBD1 (6 bases). V lost 8 bases and J lost 5, with 15 bases in between. Germline loops: CDR1 SQVTM, CDR2 ANQGSEA. The CDR3 is made up of 12 amino acids. Full variable domain (remainder filled in from reference TRBV29-1 and TRBJ1-2): SAVISQKPSRDICQRGTSLTIQCQVDSQVTMMFWYRQQPGQSLTLIATANQGSEATYESGFVIDKFPISRPNLTFSTLTVSNMSPEDSSIYLCSSSDRLYGYTFGSGTRLTVV.

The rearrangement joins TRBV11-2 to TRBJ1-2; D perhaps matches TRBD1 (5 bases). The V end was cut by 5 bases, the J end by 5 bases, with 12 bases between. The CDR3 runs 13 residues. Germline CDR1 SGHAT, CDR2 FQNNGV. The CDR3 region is CASSPRDGYGYTF. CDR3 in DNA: TGTGCCAGCAGCCCTAGGGACGGGTATGGCTACACCTTC.

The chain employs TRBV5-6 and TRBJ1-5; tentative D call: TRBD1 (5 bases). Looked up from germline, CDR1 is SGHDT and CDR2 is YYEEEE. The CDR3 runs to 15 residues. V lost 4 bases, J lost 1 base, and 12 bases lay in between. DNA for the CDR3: TGTGCCAGCAGCCTGGGGACCGTGAGCAATCAGCCCCAGCATTTT. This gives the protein CASSLGTVSNQPQHF.

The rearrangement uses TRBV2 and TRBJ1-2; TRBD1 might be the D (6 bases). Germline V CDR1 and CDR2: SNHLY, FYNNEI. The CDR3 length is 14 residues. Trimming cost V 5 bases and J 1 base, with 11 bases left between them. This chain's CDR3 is CASSTQGFNYGYTF. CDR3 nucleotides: TGTGCCAGCAGTACACAGGGATTTAACTATGGCTACACCTTC.

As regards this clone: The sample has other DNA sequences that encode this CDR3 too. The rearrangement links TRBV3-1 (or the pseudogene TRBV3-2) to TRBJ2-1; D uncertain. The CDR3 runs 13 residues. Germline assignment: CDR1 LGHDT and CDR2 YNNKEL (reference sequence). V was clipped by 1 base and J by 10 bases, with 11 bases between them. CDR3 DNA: TGTGCCAGCAGCCAAGGGCAGCTTTCCGAGCAGTTCTTC. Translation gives CASSQGQLSEQFF.

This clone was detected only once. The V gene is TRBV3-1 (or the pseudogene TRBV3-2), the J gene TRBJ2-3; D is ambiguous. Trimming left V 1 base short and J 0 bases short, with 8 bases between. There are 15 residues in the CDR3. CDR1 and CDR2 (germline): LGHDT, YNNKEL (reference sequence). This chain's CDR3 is CASSQGVTSTDTQYF. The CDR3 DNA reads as TGTGCCAGCAGCCAAGGAGTGACTAGCACAGATACGCAGTATTTT.

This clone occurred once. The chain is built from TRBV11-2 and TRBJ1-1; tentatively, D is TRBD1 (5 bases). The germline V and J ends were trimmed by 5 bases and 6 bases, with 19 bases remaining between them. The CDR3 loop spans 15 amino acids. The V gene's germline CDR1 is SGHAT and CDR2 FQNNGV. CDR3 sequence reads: CASSGNPQGVAEAFF. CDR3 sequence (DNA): TGTGCCAGCAGCGGCAACCCCCAGGGCGTAGCTGAAGCTTTCTTT.

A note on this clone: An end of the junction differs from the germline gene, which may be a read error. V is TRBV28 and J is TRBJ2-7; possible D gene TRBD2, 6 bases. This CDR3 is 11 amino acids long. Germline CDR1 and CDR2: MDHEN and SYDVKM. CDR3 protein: CACKFGQREDF. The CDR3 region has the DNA TGTGCCTGCAAATTTGGACAAAGGGAGGACTTC.

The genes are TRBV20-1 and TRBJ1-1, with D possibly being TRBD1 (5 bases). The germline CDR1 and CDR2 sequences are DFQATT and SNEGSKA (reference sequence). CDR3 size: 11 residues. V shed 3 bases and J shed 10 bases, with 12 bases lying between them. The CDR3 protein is CSASAGLGAFF. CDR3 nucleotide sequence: TGCAGTGCTAGTGCAGGGTTGGGAGCTTTCTTT.

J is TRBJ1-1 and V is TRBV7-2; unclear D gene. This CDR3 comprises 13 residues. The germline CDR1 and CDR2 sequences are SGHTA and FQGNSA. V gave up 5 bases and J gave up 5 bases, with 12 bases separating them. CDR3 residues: CASSVAVGTEAFF. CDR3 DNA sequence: TGTGCCAGCAGCGTCGCAGTAGGTACTGAAGCTTTCTTT.

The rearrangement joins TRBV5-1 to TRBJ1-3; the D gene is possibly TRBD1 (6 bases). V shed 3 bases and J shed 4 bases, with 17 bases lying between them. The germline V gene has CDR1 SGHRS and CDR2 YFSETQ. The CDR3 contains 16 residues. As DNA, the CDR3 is TGCGCCAGCAGCTCAAGCGGACAGTCTCCCGGAAACACCATATATTTT. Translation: CASSSSGQSPGNTIYF. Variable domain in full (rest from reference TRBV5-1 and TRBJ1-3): KAGVTQTPRYLIKTRGQQVTLSCSPISGHRSVSWYQQTPGQGLQFLFEYFSETQRNKGNFPGRFSGRQFSNSRSEMNVSTLELGDSALYLCASSSSGQSPGNTIYFGEGSWLTVV.